This TCR beta chain was profiled in a study of blood T cell repertoires in COVID-19 (TCRdb year 2020). About the study as a whole: The collaborator samples originated in the United States, Italy and Spain and spanned the acute and convalescent phases of COVID-19. Samples came from the ongoing ImmuneRACE study (first 160 participants) plus 1,254 subjects from 6 global collaborators. The dataset comprised deeply sampled blood TCRbeta repertoires from subjects exposed to, actively infected with, or recovered from COVID-19. Sample metadata almost always included a de-identified subject ID, COVID-19 status, age in years and sex. The repertoires were released in a freely available public database meant as a resource for research on the immune response to SARS-CoV-2. HLA class I and class II types, where available, came from metadata supplied by the sample provider rather than from assay-based typing. The prospective study material was composed of cDNA or gDNA derived from T cells, B-cell-depleted T cells, or PBMCs. Summary of the overall study and its limitations: Clinical and demographic metadata were provided uncurated, with the amount varying by source and participant.

Whole blood was collected in K2EDTA tubes by collaborating institutions according to the institutions' own protocols. For TCRbeta analysis, collaborator samples were shipped as frozen whole blood, as isolated PBMCs, or as DNA extracted from either sample type. A word on this clone: Its antigen is unknown. No base quality information exists; no much larger clone differs at one position.

The immunoSEQ Assay, a bias-controlled multiplex PCR, was used to amplify TCRbeta CDR3 regions from genomic DNA. In the original analysis: The number of nucleated cells in each sample was estimated by amplification of reference gene primers within the assay. Sequence reads were collapsed and filtered to measure the absolute abundance of every unique TCRbeta CDR3 rearrangement. For each sample, productive Simpson clonality was calculated by taking the square root of Simpson's diversity index across productive rearrangements. Drawn from immuneACCESS, this table holds only the in-frame rearrangements with V and J called that TCRdb kept. Clones are partly lost; checked studies trace under half to an unresolved V gene and leave the rest unexplained. The V and J calls and clone size are taken from that table; D and trimming were inferred from the DNA. This sample comprises roughly 100,000 clones, roughly two thirds of them detected only once. The ten largest account for approximately 0.9% of the sample.

The clonotype comes from a human donor with acute or convalescent COVID-19. The donor label of this sample is uncertain. The source material was peripheral blood.

The DNA sequence follows: TGTGCCAGCAGCCCGGGGACAGGGGCCTACGAGCAGTACTTC. It is translated as CASSPGTGAYEQYF. The rearranged chain carries TRBV3-1 (or the pseudogene TRBV3-2) and TRBJ2-7; the junction holds 10 bases that match TRBD1. Sequences LGHDT (CDR1) and YNNKEL (CDR2) are obtained from the germline V gene (reference sequence). CDR3 length: 14 amino acids, cysteine to phenylalanine. The sequence is cut down to CDR3 DNA, 42 bases in frame from base 1. Ends trimmed: V by 4 bases, J by 2 bases; bases unmatched to a gene: 2.